This T cell receptor (beta chain) was observed in a study of blood T cell repertoires in COVID-19. Study overall: Spain, Italy and the United States supplied samples that represented acute and convalescent COVID-19. T cells, B-cell-depleted T cells, or PBMCs supplied cDNA or gDNA.

Original handling: The assay estimated nucleated cells by amplifying reference gene primers. TCRdb keeps only in-frame clones here, not all; method: immunoSEQ multiplex PCR. V, J and clone size derive from that table, while D and trimming were established from the DNA sequence. The sample carries 180,000 or so clones, approximately 85% recorded once. The germline gives CDR1 LGHNA, CDR2 YNFKEQ. CDR3 length: 15 amino acids. V shed 3 bases and J 6 bases; nucleotides not matched to a gene: 5. The source material was peripheral blood. This TCR derives from a woman aged 55-70 years with acute or convalescent COVID-19. V usage is TRBV4-2 and J usage is TRBJ1-5; 10 nucleotides match TRBD1. CDR3 region: CASSHSTGGGQPQHF. The CDR3 nucleotides are TGTGCCAGCAGCCACTCGACAGGGGGCGGTCAGCCCCAGCATTTT.